The 13 T cell receptor beta chains below come from one sample, sequenced in a study of shared clonotypes between healthy human individuals. Clones were sequenced by immunoSEQ multiplex PCR, and TCRdb holds only the in-frame ones, with some missing. Among over a million clones listed, roughly 80% were seen once. The sample comprised memory CD4+ T cells sorted from blood. Subset denoted: CD45RA-negative fraction. Every receptor here comes from a man in his late teens or twenties in good health.

The sample holds a few counts of this clone. V gene TRBV7-8 combines with J gene TRBJ1-3; D unclear. V lost 3 bases to trimming and J lost 0 bases, with 12 bases between them. This CDR3 comprises 16 residues. Germline-derived CDR1 and CDR2 are SGHVS and FQNEAQ. The CDR3 DNA sequence: TGTGCCAGCAGCTTTGCGATCTCTAGCTCTGGAAACACCATATATTTT. Protein product: CASSFAISSSGNTIYF.

The V call is TRBV6-6, the J call TRBJ1-2; D gene unclear. Deletions cut 5 bases from V and 5 bases from J, with 12 bases between. This CDR3 comprises 13 residues. Per the germline V gene, CDR1 is MNHNY and CDR2 is SVGAGI (reference sequence). This chain's CDR3 is CASSPSGAYGYTF. In DNA, the CDR3 is TGTGCCAGCAGTCCCTCGGGAGCTTATGGCTACACCTTC.

This rearrangement joins TRBV11-2 to TRBJ2-2; no clear D gene. The CDR3 totals 13 residues. The V gene's germline CDR1 is SGHAT and CDR2 FQNNGV. The V end lost 2 bases, the J end lost 4 bases, and 5 bases lay between the germline ends. In nucleotides, the CDR3 is TGTGCCAGCAGCTTACAGGTCACCGGGGAGCTGTTTTTT. Protein: CASSLQVTGELFF.

The chain uses TRBV7-8 and TRBJ1-2; D unresolved. Trimming pared 2 bases from V and 8 bases from J, leaving 15 bases between. The germline V gene encodes CDR1 SGHVS and CDR2 FQNEAQ. This CDR3 has 14 amino acids. The chain's CDR3 is CASSLHRARGGYTF. DNA for the CDR3: TGTGCCAGCAGCTTACACCGGGCCCGAGGAGGCTACACCTTC.

The chain couples TRBV7-2 to TRBJ1-3, with a possible D match to TRBD1 (5 bases). The CDR3 is 14 residues long. The germline CDR1 and CDR2 sequences are SGHTA and FQGNSA. V was shortened by 5 bases and J by 3 bases, with 11 bases between the two germline ends. The CDR3 DNA follows: TGTGCCAGCAGCACCCAGGGTTATGGAAACACCATATATTTT. It yields the protein CASSTQGYGNTIYF.

The chain combines TRBV27 with TRBJ1-6; TRBD1 matches 7 bases. Germline trimming cut 5 bases from V and 9 bases from J; bases unmatched to any gene: 7. The CDR3 is 14 amino acids. Per the germline V gene, CDR1 is MNHEY and CDR2 is SMNVEV (reference sequence). The CDR3 sequence: CASSPRQGASPLHF. The CDR3, as DNA: TGTGCCAGCAGTCCCCGACAGGGCGCTTCACCCCTCCACTTT.

Comments on this clone: This sample also contains other DNA sequences that code for the same CDR3. This chain uses TRBV19 with TRBJ2-7; TRBD1 matches at 9 bases. Trimming removed 6 bases from V and 2 bases from J; junction bases left unmatched: 5. Germline CDR1 is LNHDA and CDR2 is SQIVND (reference sequence). The CDR3 extends over 14 amino acids. CDR3 nucleotides: TGTGCCAGTAGCCTCGGACAGGGGCCCTACGAGCAGTACTTC. Protein product: CASSLGQGPYEQYF.

Details on this clone: The sample carries other DNA sequences with the same CDR3. The chain has TRBV19 and TRBJ2-2, with 11 bases fitting TRBD1. The CDR3 has 15 amino acids. Germline trimming cut 2 bases from V and 5 bases from J; bases unmatched to any gene: 1. The germline gives CDR1 LNHDA, CDR2 SQIVND (reference sequence). This CDR3 reads CASSIWDRGTGELFF. The CDR3 nucleotides read TGTGCCAGTAGTATATGGGACAGGGGGACCGGGGAGCTGTTTTTT.

This chain connects TRBV9 to TRBJ2-1; TRBD2 aligns across 9 bases. The CDR3 loop spans 15 amino acids. From germline, CDR1 is SGDLS and CDR2 YYNGEE. V gave up 3 bases and J gave up 4 bases; unmatched junction bases: 5. The CDR3 region is CASSELAGAYNEQFF. For the CDR3, the DNA is TGTGCCAGCAGCGAACTAGCGGGCGCGTACAATGAGCAGTTCTTC.

This clone occurred a few times. The chain uses TRBV7-9 and TRBJ1-1; D unclear. The CDR3 covers 14 residues. Germline loops: CDR1 SEHNR, CDR2 FQNEAQ (reference sequence). Trimming removed 6 bases from V and 1 base from J, with 12 bases in between. The CDR3 region has the DNA TGTGCCAGCAGAGGACGGGGTTCGAACACTGAAGCTTTCTTT. The encoded protein is CASRGRGSNTEAFF.

This chain links TRBV5-1 with TRBJ1-4, with a possible D match to TRBD1 (5 bases). The CDR3 runs 14 residues. The germline V and J ends were trimmed by 0 bases and 14 bases, with 17 bases remaining between them. The V gene's germline CDR1 is SGHRS and CDR2 YFSETQ. The chain's CDR3 is CASSLDAGTPGLFF. The CDR3 DNA is TGCGCCAGCAGCTTGGATGCAGGGACCCCAGGGCTGTTTTTT.

CDR3 nucleotide sequence: TGTGCCAGCTCACCATCTTCAAAGGGCACTGAAGCTTTCTTT. Translated, it gives CASSPSSKGTEAFF. This rearrangement joins TRBV18 to TRBJ1-1, with D unclear. The CDR3 runs 14 residues. The V gene's germline CDR1 is KGHSH and CDR2 LQKENI. Trimming took off 2 bases at V and 4 bases at J, with 11 bases between the two ends.

The V and J genes are TRBV18 and TRBJ2-3, with TRBD1 matching over 7 bases. CDR3 length: 13 amino acids. Germline trimming cut 4 bases from V and 6 bases from J; bases unmatched to any gene: 4. Germline V gene data show CDR1 as KGHSH and CDR2 as LQKENI. In nucleotides, the CDR3 is TGTGCCAGCTCACTTACAGGGGTGGATACGCAGTATTTT. The encoded protein is CASSLTGVDTQYF.